This TCR beta chain stems from a study of T-cell reconstitution after alpha-beta-depleted transplantation in children. Unique molecular identifiers were incorporated into the prepared TCRbeta library. One entry per CDR3 protein results from TCRdb running MiXCR on the PCR reads. The sample has about 200,000 distinct CDR3 sequences, under 8.5% seen once; the top ten hold approximately 6%. Germline V gene sequence: CDR1 MDHEN, CDR2 SYDVKM. The CDR3 consists of 14 residues. V shed 5 bases, J shed 6 bases, and the junction held 3 bases outside the gene matches. In this sample, this clonotype turned up many times.

Sequencing used PBMCs, obtained before TCRalphabeta/CD19-depleted stem cell transplant. The sequence came from a boy aged 2 to 9 with acute lymphoblastic leukemia, due to receive a stem cell transplant. This chain uses TRBV28 with TRBJ2-3; 12 bases are a match to TRBD2. The CDR3 sequence is CASSLAGGYDTQYF. CDR3 DNA sequence: TGTGCCAGCAGTCTAGCGGGGGGGTACGATACGCAGTATTTT.